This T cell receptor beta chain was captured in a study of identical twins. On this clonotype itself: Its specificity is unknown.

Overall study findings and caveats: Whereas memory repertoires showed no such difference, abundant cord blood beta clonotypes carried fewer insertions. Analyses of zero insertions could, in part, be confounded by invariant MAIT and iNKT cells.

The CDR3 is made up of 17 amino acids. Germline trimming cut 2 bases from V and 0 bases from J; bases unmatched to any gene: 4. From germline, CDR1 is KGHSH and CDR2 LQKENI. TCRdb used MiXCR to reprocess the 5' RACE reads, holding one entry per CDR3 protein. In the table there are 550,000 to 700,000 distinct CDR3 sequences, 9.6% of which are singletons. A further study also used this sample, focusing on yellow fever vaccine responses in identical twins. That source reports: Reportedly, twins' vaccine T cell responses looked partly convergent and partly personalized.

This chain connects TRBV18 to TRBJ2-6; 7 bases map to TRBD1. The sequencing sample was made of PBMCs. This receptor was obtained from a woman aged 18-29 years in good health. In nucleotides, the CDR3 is TGTGCCAGCTCACCAGTCCAGGGGGACTCTGGGGCCAACGTCCTGACTTTC. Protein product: CASSPVQGDSGANVLTF.